This T cell receptor (beta chain) appears in the sequencing data of a study of T cell responses to AZD1222 COVID-19 vaccine. General study results and limits: There were mostly white British donors and more females than males, and clonal diversity was possibly underestimated. The span of vaccine-associated CD4 TCRs extended across spike, with dominance at 160-218 and 743-854.

Method: immunoSEQ multiplex PCR; TCRdb's copy keeps in-frame clones and lacks some. The data hold about 90,000 clones, with approximately 88% observed a single time. Comments on this clone: The antigen remains unidentified.

Sample: peripheral blood, taken on day 0 of AZD1222 vaccination. The clonotype comes from an adult in good health.

The CDR3 loop reads CASLQGPGAKNIQYF. CDR3 nucleotides: TGCGCCAGCCTACAGGGACCAGGAGCCAAAAACATTCAGTACTTC. The chain joins TRBV23-1 to TRBJ2-4; the D gene is possibly TRBD1 (6 bases). TRBV23-1 is labeled an ORF, and its function is uncertain. V lost 8 bases, J lost 0 bases, and 14 bases lay in between. The CDR3 is 15 residues long.